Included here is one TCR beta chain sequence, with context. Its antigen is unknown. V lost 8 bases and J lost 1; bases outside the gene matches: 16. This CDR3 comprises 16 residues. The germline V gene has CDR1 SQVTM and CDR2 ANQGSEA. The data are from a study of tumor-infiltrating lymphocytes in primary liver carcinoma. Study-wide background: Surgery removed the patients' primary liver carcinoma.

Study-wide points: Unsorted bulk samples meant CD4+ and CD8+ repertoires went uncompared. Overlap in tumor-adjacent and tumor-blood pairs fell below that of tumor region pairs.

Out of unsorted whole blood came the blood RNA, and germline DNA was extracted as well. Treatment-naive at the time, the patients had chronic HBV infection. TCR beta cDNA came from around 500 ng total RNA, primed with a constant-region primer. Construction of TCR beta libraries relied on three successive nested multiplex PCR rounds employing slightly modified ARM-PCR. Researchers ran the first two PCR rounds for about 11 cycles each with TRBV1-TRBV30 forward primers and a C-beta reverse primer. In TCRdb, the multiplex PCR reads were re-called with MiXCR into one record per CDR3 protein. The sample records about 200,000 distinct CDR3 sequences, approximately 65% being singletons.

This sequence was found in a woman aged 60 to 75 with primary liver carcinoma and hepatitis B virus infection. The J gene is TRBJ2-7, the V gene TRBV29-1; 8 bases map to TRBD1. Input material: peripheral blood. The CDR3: CSIWQPGTGSSYEQYF. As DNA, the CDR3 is TGCAGCATTTGGCAACCTGGGACAGGCAGTTCCTACGAGCAGTACTTC.